This TCR beta chain was sequenced during a study of blood T cell repertoires in COVID-19. V was clipped by 4 bases and J by 6 bases, with 6 bases between them. Germline V gives CDR1 SQVTM, CDR2 ANQGSEA. The CDR3 runs to 11 residues. Authors' analysis steps: How many nucleated cells were present was estimated from reference gene primer amplification. TCRdb keeps only in-frame clones here, not all; method: immunoSEQ multiplex PCR. D and trimming come from the DNA, and the V and J calls and clone size come from that table. The sample lists 250,000 to 400,000 clones; approximately 88% were seen once. The receptor was isolated from a woman aged 25 to 39 with COVID-19, enrolled during active disease. Specimen: peripheral blood. The chain joins TRBV29-1 to TRBJ2-2; D gene uncertain. CDR3 sequence reads: CSVGVPGELFF. In DNA, the CDR3 is TGCAGCGTTGGAGTACCCGGGGAGCTGTTTTTT.